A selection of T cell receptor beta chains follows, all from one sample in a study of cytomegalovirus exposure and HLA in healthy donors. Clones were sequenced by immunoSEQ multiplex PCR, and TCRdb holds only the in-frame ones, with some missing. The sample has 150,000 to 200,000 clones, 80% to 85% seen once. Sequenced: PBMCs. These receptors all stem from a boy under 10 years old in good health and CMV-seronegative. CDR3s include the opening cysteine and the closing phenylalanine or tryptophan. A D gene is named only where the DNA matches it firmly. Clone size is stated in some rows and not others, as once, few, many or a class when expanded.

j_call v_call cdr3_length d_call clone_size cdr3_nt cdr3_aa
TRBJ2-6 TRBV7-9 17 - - TGTGCCAGCAGCTTAGCCACAGGGAGCTCTGGGGCCAACGTCCTGACTTTC CASSLATGSSGANVLTF
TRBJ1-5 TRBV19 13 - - TGTGCCAGTAGTATAGAGGCCAATCAGCCCCAGCATTTT CASSIEANQPQHF
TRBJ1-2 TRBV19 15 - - TGTGCCAGTAGTATATCTAGGGGAGGAACGGATGGCTACACCTTC CASSISRGGTDGYTF
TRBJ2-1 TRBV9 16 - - TGTGCCAGCAGCGTGTCCGGGAGCATCCCCTACAATGAGCAGTTCTTC CASSVSGSIPYNEQFF
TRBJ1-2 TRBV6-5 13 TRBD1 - TGTGCCAGCAGTGGGACAGGGGAGGGTGGCTACACCTTC CASSGTGEGGYTF
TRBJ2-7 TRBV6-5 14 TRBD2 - TGTGCCAGCAGTTACTCGGGAGGGCCCTACGAGCAGTACTTC CASSYSGGPYEQYF
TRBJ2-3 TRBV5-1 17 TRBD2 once TGCGCCAGCAGCTTGGAGGGACTAGCGGGAGACACAGATACGCAGTATTTT CASSLEGLAGDTDTQYF
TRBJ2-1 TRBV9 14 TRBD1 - TGTGCCAGCAGCGAGACAGGGAACGGCAATGAGCAGTTCTTC CASSETGNGNEQFF
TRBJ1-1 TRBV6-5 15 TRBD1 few TGTGCCAGCAGACGCGACAGGGGAATGAACACTGAAGCTTTCTTT CASRRDRGMNTEAFF
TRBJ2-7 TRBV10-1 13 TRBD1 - TGCGCCAGCAGTGAACAGGGGCCCTACGAGCAGTACTTC CASSEQGPYEQYF
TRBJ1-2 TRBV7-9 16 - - TGTGCCAGCAGCACCTCCGACAGGACCATTAACTATGGCTACACCTTC CASSTSDRTINYGYTF
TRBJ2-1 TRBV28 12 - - TGTGCCAGCAGCGGCTCCTACAATGAGCAGTTCTTC CASSGSYNEQFF
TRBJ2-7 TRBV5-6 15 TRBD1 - TGTGCCAGCAGCTACGGACAGGGGGCTATTATCGAGCAGTACTTC CASSYGQGAIIEQYF
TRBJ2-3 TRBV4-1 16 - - TGCGCCAGCAGCCAAGTGACTAGAGAATTCACAGATACGCAGTATTTT CASSQVTREFTDTQYF
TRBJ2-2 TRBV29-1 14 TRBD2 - TGCAGCGGTGCGACTAGCGGGAGAACCGGGGAGCTGTTTTTT CSGATSGRTGELFF
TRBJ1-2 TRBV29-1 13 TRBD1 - TGCAGCGTTGGGGGGGGGACAGGGGACGGCTACACCTTC CSVGGGTGDGYTF
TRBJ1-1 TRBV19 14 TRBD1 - TGTGCCAGTACCCCGGACAGGGATCGCACTGAAGCTTTCTTT CASTPDRDRTEAFF
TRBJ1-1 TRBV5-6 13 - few TGTGCCAGCAGCTCACAGGAACGCACTGAAGCTTTCTTT CASSSQERTEAFF
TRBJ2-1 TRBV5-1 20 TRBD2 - TGCGCCAGCAGCTTGAGCCGCGTGGCCAATGGCGGGAGACGCTACAATGAGCAGTTCTTC CASSLSRVANGGRRYNEQFF
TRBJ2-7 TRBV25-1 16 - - TGTGCCAGCAGTGAACGGGGGCGGGGGAGCTCCTACGAGCAGTACTTC CASSERGRGSSYEQYF
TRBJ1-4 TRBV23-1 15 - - TGCGCCAGCATTCTCCGCCAGGGCACTAATGAAAAACTGTTTTTT CASILRQGTNEKLFF
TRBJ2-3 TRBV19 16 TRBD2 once TGTGCCAGTAGTGAAACAGAGCGGGGGGTGACAGATACGCAGTATTTT CASSETERGVTDTQYF
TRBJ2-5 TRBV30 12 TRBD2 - TGTGCCTGGACTAGCGGTCAAGAGACCCAGTACTTC CAWTSGQETQYF
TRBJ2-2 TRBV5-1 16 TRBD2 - TGCGCCAGCAGCTTGGCCGGGACTAGCGGTACCGGGGAGCTGTTTTTT CASSLAGTSGTGELFF
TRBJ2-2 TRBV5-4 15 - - TGTGCCAGCAGCTGGACAGACCTGACGACCGGGGAGCTGTTTTTT CASSWTDLTTGELFF
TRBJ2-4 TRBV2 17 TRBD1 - TGTGCCAGCAGCAAAGGACCCAAACAGGGGGCCTGGGACATTCAGTACTTC CASSKGPKQGAWDIQYF
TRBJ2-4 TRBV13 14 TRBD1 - TGTGCCAGCAGGGGCCGGGACAGGGACCCTCTCCAGTACTTC CASRGRDRDPLQYF
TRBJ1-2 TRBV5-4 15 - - TGTGCCAGCAAAGCAGGGATGGTTCGGGACTATGGCTACACCTTC CASKAGMVRDYGYTF
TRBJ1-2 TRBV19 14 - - TGTGCCAGTAGTATTAGGCCTGAGGGGGTTCGCTACACCTTC CASSIRPEGVRYTF
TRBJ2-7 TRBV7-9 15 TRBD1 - TGTGCCAGCAGCCCGACCGGGACAGGGGGTTACGAGCAGTACTTC CASSPTGTGGYEQYF
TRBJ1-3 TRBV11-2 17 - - TGTGCCAGCAGCTTAGGGACGGGACTAACCTCTGGAAACACCATATATTTT CASSLGTGLTSGNTIYF
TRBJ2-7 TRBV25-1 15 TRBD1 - TGTGCCAGCAGTCAGACAGGGGGCCTATCTGACGAGCAGTACTTC CASSQTGGLSDEQYF
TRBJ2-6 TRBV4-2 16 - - TGTGCCAGCAGCCAAAAGACAGGCTCTGGGGCCAACGTCCTGACTTTC CASSQKTGSGANVLTF
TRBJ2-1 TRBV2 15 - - TGTGCCAGCAAAGGCAGGACCCCATTTGGAGGTCAGCAGTTCTTC CASKGRTPFGGQQFF
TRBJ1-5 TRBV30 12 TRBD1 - TGTGCCTGGGACAGGGGCAATCAGCCCCAGCATTTT CAWDRGNQPQHF
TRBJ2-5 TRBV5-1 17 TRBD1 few TGCGCCAGCAGCTTGGCATCGACAGGGGACGGAGGAGAGACCCAGTACTTC CASSLASTGDGGETQYF
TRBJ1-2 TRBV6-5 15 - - TGTGCCAGCAGTTACTCGTCACCAGGGCGCTATGGCTACACCTTC CASSYSSPGRYGYTF
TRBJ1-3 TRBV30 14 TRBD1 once TGTGCCTGGAATCGAGACAGGGGTGGAAACACCATATATTTT CAWNRDRGGNTIYF
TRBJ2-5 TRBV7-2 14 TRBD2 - TGTGCCAGCAGCTTACTAGCGGGAGGAGAGACCCAGTACTTC CASSLLAGGETQYF
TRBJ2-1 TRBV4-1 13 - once TGCGCCAGCAGCCTCCCACTAGAGAATGAGCAGTTCTTC CASSLPLENEQFF
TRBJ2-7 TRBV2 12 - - TGTGCCAGCAGTGAAGGGTACTACGAGCAGTACTTC CASSEGYYEQYF
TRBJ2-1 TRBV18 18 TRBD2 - TGTGCCAGCTCACCACTCAAACTAGCGGGAGCACACTACAATGAGCAGTTCTTC CASSPLKLAGAHYNEQFF
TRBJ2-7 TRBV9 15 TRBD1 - TGTGCCAGCAGCCCATTCCGGGACAGCACCTACGAGCAGTACTTC CASSPFRDSTYEQYF
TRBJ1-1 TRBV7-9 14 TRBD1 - TGTGCCAGCAGCTTTACAGGGGGGAACACTGAAGCTTTCTTT CASSFTGGNTEAFF
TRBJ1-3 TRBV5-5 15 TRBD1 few TGTGCCAGCAGCTTGCGACAGGGCGGAGGAAACACCATATATTTT CASSLRQGGGNTIYF
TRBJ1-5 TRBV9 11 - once TGTGCCAGCAGCGTAGGAGAAACCCAGCATTTT CASSVGETQHF
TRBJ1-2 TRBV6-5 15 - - TGTGCCAGCAGTCCCTTTTGGCAGGGGTACTATGGCTACACCTTC CASSPFWQGYYGYTF
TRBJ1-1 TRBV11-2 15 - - TGTGCCAGCAGCCCCGGGACACGGTTGAACACTGAAGCTTTCTTT CASSPGTRLNTEAFF
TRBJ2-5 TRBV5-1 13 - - TGCGCCAGCAGCCCAACAGGGAGGGGTGAGCAGTACTTC CASSPTGRGEQYF
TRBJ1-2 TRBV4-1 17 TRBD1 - TGCGCCAGCAGCCAAGTTGAGACAGGGGTAAGCCTCTATGGCTACACCTTC CASSQVETGVSLYGYTF
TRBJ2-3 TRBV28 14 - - TGTGCCAGCAGTCCCCCGACAGGCACAGATACGCAGTATTTT CASSPPTGTDTQYF